This T cell receptor beta chain was captured in a study of cytomegalovirus exposure and HLA in healthy donors. Findings and limits, study-wide: HLA alleles showed associations with roughly 17,000 TCR beta sequences in a later analysis, at a 0.05 false discovery rate.

This PCR relied on a set of 60 Vbeta primers and 13 Jbeta primers. Sequencing used immunoSEQ multiplex PCR; TCRdb keeps in-frame clones, though not all of them. The sample's table shows approximately 140,000 clones. Germline CDR1 and CDR2: MNHEY and SVGAGI. V lost 2 bases and J 5 bases, leaving 18 bases between the germline ends. This CDR3 contains 16 residues. Remarks on this clone: Its antigen is not identified.

V gene TRBV6-5 combines with J gene TRBJ1-1, with D maybe TRBD1 (6 bases). The clonotype comes from a man between 35 and 55 years old in good health and CMV-seronegative. The specimen was PBMCs. DNA of the CDR3: TGTGCCAGCAGTTACCATGTCACAGGGCTGGTTACTGAAGCTTTCTTT. Protein product: CASSYHVTGLVTEAFF.